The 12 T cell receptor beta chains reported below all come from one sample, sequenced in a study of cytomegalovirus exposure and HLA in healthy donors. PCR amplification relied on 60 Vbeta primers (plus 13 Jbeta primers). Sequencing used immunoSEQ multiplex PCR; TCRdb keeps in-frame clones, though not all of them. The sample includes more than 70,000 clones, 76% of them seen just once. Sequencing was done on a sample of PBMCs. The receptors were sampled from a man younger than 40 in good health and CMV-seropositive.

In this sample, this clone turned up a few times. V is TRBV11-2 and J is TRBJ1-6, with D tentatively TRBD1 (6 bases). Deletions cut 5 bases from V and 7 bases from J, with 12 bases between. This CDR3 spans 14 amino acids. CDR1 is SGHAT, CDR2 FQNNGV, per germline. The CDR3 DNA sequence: TGTGCCAGCAGCAGACAGGTCCTCAATTCACCCCTCCACTTT. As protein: CASSRQVLNSPLHF.

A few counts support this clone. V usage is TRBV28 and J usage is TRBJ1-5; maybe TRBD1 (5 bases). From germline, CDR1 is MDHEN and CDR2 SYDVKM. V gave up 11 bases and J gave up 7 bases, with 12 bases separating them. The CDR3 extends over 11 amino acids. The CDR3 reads CAGGRSQPQHF. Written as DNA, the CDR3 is TGTGCCGGGGGGAGGTCACAGCCCCAGCATTTT.

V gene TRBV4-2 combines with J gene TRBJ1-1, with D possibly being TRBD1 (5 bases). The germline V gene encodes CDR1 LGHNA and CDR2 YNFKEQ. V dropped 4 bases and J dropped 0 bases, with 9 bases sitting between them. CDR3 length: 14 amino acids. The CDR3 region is CASSRTGLNTEAFF. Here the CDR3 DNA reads TGTGCCAGCAGCCGCACAGGTTTGAACACTGAAGCTTTCTTT.

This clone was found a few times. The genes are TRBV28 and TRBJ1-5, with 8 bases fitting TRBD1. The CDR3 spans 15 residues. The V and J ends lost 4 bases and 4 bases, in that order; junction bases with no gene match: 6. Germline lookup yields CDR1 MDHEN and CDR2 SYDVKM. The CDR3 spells CASSSGGSGNQPQHF. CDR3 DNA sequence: TGTGCCAGCAGTTCAGGGGGCTCTGGGAATCAGCCCCAGCATTTT.

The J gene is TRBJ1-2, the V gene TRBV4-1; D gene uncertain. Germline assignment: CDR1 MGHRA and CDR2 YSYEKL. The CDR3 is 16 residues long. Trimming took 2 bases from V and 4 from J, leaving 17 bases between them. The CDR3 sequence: CASSQLPRRRSYGYTF. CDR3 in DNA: TGCGCCAGCAGCCAATTACCGAGGCGACGGTCCTATGGCTACACCTTC.

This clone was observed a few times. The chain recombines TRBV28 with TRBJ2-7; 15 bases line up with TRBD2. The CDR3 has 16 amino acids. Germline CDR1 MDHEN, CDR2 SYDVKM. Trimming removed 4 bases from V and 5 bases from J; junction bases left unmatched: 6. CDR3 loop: CASSSLGTSGRNEQYF. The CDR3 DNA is TGTGCCAGCAGTTCACTTGGGACTAGCGGGAGGAACGAGCAGTACTTC.

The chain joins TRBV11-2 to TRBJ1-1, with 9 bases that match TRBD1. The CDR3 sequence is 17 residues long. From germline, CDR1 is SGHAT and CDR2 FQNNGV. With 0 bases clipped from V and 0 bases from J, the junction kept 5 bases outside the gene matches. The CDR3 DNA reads TGTGCCAGCAGCTTAGAAGGACAGGGGAAGGTGAACACTGAAGCTTTCTTT. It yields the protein CASSLEGQGKVNTEAFF.

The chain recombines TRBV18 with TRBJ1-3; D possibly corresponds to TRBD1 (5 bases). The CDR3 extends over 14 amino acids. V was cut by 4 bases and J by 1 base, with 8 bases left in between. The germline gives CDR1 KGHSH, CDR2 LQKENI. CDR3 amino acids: CASSLAGSGNTIYF. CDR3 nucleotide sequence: TGTGCCAGCTCACTAGCAGGGTCTGGAAACACCATATATTTT.

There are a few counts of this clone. The CDR3 DNA follows: TGCGCCAGCAGCTTGCAGGGCGGATACACCGGGGAGCTGTTTTTT. Its translation: CASSLQGGYTGELFF. The rearrangement uses TRBV5-1 and TRBJ2-2, with a possible D match to TRBD1 (5 bases). Trimming left V 1 base short and J 3 bases short, with 10 bases between. Per the germline V gene, CDR1 is SGHRS and CDR2 is YFSETQ. This CDR3 is built from 15 residues.

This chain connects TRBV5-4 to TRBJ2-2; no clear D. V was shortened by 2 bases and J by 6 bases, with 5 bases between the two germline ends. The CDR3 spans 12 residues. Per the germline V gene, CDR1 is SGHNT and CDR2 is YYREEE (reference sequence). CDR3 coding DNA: TGTGCCAGCAGCTTTAATGCCGGGGAGCTGTTTTTT. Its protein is CASSFNAGELFF. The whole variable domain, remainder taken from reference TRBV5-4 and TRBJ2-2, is ETGVTQSPTHLIKTRGQQVTLRCSSQSGHNTVSWYQQALGQGPQFIFQYYREEENGRGNFPPRFSGLQFPNYSSELNVNALELDDSALYLCASSFNAGELFFGEGSRLTVL.

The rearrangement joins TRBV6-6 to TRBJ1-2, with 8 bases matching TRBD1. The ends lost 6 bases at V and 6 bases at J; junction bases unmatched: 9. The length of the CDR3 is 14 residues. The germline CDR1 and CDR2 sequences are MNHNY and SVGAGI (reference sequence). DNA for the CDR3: TGTGCCAGCAGCCCCACCCAGGGGGCTCATGGCTACACCTTC. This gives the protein CASSPTQGAHGYTF.

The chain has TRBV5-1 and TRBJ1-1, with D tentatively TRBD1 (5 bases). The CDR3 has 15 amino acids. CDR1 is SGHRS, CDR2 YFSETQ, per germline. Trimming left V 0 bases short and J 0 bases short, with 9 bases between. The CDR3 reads CASSLGQGLNTEAFF. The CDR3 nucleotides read TGCGCCAGCAGCTTGGGTCAGGGTTTGAACACTGAAGCTTTCTTT.